This T cell receptor beta chain was sequenced for a study of shared clonotypes between healthy human individuals. Those who donated, Caucasian adults without exception, all lived in Nashville, Tennessee. Study-wide results and limits: Of the naive CD4 clonotypes, roughly 5% were shared across four donors.

The assay was immunoSEQ multiplex PCR, and TCRdb's table has in-frame clones only and misses some. The table includes approximately 2.5 million clones, more than 90% detected once. Concerning this clone itself: The antigen is undetermined.

The source is a man aged 18 to 29 in good health. The sequencing sample was made of naive CD4+ T cells sorted from blood. Stated subset: CD45RA+ positively selected.

CDR3 in DNA: TGTGCCAGCAGCTACCAGACAGTCTACGAGCAGTACTTC. It encodes CASSYQTVYEQYF. The chain joins TRBV11-2 to TRBJ2-7, with a possible D match to TRBD1 (5 bases). Germline V gives CDR1 SGHAT, CDR2 FQNNGV. There are 13 residues in the CDR3. Between the trimmed V and J ends, which lost 4 bases and 3 bases, there was a span of 10 bases.